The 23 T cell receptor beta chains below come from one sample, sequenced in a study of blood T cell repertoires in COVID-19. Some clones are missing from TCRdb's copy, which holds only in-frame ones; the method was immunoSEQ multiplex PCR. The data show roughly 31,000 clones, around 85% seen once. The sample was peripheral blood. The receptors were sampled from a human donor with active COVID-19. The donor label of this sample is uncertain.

CDR3 residues: CASSLSYRTEVTTNYGYTF. The CDR3 coding sequence is TGTGCCAGCAGCTTGTCGTACAGGACAGAAGTGACGACCAACTATGGCTACACCTTC. The rearrangement joins TRBV5-8 to TRBJ1-2; TRBD1 might be the D (6 bases). Trimming took off 1 base at V and 2 bases at J, with 24 bases between the two ends. Per germline, CDR1 SGHTS and CDR2 YDEGEE. The length of the CDR3 is 19 residues.

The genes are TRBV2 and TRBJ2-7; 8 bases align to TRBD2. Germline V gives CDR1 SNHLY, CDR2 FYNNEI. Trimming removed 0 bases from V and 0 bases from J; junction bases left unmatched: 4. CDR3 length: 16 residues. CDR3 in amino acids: CASSEAGGLGSYEQYF. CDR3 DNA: TGTGCCAGCAGTGAAGCGGGGGGACTAGGCTCCTACGAGCAGTACTTC.

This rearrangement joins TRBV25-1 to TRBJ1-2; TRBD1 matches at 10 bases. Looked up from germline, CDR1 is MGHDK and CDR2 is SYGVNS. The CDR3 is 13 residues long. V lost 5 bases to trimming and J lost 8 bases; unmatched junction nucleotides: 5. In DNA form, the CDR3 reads TGTGCCAGCAGTTTGACAGGGGGCATCGGCTACACCTTC. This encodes CASSLTGGIGYTF.

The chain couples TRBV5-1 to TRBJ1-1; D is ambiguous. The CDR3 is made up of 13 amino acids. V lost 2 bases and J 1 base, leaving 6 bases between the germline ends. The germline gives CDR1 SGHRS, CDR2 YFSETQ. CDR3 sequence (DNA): TGCGCCAGCAGCTTCAACAGGAACACTGAAGCTTTCTTT. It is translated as CASSFNRNTEAFF.

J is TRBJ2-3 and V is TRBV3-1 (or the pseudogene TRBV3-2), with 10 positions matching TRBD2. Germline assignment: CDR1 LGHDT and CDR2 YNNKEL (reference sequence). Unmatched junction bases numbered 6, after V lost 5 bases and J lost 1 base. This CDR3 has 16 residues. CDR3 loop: CASSALAGAGTDTQYF. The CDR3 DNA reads TGTGCCAGCAGCGCCCTAGCGGGAGCGGGCACAGATACGCAGTATTTT.

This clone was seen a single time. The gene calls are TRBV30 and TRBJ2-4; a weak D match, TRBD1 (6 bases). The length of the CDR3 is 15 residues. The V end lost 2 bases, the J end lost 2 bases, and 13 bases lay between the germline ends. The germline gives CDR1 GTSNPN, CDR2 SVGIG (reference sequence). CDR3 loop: CAWSHRAMTKNIQYF. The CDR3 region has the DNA TGTGCCTGGAGTCACAGGGCAATGACCAAAAACATTCAGTACTTC.

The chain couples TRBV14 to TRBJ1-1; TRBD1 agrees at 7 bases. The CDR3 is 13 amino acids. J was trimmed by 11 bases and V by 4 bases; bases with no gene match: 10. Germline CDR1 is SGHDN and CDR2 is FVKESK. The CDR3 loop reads CASSPRTGGSAFF. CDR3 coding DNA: TGTGCCAGCAGCCCGCGGACAGGAGGGTCCGCTTTCTTT.

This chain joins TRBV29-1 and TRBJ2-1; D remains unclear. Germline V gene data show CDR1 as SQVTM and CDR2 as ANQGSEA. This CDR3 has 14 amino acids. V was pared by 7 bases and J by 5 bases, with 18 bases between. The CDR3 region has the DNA TGCAGCGCGACCCGTGACTTAGATAACAATGAGCAGTTCTTC. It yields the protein CSATRDLDNNEQFF.

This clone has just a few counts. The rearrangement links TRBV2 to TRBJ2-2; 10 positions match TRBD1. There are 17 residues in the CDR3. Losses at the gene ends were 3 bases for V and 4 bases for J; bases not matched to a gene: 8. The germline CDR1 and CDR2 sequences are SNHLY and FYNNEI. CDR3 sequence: CASSDLGGTGVTGELFF. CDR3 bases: TGTGCCAGCAGTGATTTGGGCGGGACAGGGGTCACCGGGGAGCTGTTTTTT.

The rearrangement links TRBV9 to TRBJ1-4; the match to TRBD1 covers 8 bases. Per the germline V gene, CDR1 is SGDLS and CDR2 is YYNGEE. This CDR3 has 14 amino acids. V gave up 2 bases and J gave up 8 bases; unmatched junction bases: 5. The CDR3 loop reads CASSVTGVEEKLFF. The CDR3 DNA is TGTGCCAGCAGCGTGACAGGGGTGGAGGAAAAACTGTTTTTT.

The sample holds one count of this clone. The chain's CDR3 is CASLSLSLNYGYTF. In DNA, the CDR3 is TGTGCCAGCCTTAGCCTCTCCTTGAACTATGGCTACACCTTC. This sequence joins TRBV28 and TRBJ1-2; no clear D gene. The CDR3 is 14 amino acids. V lost 8 bases to trimming and J lost 2 bases, with 15 bases between them. The V gene's germline CDR1 is MDHEN and CDR2 SYDVKM.

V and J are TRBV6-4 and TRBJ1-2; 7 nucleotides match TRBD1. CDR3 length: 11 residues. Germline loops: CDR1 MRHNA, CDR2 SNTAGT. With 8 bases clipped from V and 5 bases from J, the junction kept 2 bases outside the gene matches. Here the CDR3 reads CASLTGYGYTF. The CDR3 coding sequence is TGTGCCAGCCTGACAGGGTATGGCTACACCTTC.

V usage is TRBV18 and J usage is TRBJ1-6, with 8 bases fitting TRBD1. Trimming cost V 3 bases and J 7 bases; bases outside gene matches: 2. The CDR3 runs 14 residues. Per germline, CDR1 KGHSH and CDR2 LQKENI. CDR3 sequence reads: CASSPGTGNSPLHF. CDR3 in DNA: TGTGCCAGCTCACCGGGGACAGGAAATTCACCCCTCCACTTT. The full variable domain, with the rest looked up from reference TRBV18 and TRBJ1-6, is NAGVMQNPRHLVRRRGQEARLRCSPMKGHSHVYWYRQLPEEGLKFMVYLQKENIIDESGMPKERFSAEFPKEGPSILRIQQVVRGDSAAYFCASSPGTGNSPLHFGNGTRLTVT.

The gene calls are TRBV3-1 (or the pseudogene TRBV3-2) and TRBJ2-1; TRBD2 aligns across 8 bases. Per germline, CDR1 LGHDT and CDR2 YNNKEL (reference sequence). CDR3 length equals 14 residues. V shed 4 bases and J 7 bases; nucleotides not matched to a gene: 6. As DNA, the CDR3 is TGTGCCAGCAGCCCATATGGGACTAGAAATGAGCAGTTCTTC. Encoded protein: CASSPYGTRNEQFF.

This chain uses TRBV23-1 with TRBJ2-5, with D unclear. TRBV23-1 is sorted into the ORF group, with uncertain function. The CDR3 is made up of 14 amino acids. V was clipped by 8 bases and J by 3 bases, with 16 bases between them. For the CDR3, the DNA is TGCGCCAGCGTACCCCCCCCTTGCGAAGAGACCCAGTACTTC. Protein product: CASVPPPCEETQYF.

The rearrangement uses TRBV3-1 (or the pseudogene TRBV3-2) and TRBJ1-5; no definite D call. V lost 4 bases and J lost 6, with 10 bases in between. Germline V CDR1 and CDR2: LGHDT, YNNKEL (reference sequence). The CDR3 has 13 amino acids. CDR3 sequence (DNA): TGTGCCAGCAGCCCGCCTGGAGGTCAGCCCCAGCATTTT. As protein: CASSPPGGQPQHF.

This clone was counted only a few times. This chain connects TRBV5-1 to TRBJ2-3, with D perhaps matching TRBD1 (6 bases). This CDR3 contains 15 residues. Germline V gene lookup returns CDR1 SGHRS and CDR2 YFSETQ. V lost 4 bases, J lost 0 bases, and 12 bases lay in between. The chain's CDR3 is CASSGGRVSTDTQYF. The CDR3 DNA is TGCGCCAGCAGCGGGGGCAGAGTAAGCACAGATACGCAGTATTTT.

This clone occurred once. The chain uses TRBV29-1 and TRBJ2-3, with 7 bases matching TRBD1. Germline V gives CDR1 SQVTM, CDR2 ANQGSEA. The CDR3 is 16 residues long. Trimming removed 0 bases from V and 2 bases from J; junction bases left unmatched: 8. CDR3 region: CSVEDLRDRATDTQYF. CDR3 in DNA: TGCAGCGTTGAAGATCTTAGGGACAGAGCCACAGATACGCAGTATTTT.

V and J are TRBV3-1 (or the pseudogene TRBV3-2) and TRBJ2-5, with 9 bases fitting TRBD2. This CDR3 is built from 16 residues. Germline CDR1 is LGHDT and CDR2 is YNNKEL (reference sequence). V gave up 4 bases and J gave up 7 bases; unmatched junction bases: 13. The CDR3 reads CASSLGGSGGLGTQYF. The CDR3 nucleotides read TGTGCCAGCAGCCTCGGTGGTAGCGGGGGTTTGGGGACCCAGTACTTC.

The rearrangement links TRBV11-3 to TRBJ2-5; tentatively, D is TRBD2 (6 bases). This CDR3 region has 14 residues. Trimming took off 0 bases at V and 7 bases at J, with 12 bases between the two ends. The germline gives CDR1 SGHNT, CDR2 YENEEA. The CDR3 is CASSLDVLAATQYF. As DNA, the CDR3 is TGTGCCAGCAGCTTAGATGTGTTAGCGGCGACCCAGTACTTC.

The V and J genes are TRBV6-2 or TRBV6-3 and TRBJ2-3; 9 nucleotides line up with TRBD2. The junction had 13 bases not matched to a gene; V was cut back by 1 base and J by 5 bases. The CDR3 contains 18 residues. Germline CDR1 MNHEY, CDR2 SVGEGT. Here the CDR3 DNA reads TGTGCCAGCAGTTACTTCTCGGCGGGAGGGCAAGACAGAGATACGCAGTATTTT. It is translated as CASSYFSAGGQDRDTQYF.

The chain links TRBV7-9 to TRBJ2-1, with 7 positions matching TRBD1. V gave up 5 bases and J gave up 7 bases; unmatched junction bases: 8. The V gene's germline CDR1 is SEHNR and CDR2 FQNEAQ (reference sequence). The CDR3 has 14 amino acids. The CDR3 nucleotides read TGTGCCAGCAGCCAAGGGGGCTTGTTGAATGAGCAGTTCTTC. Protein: CASSQGGLLNEQFF.

In DNA, the CDR3 is TGTGCCAGCAGCTTGGGGCTAGCGGGGTTACGCGATACGCAGTATTTT. As protein: CASSLGLAGLRDTQYF. This rearrangement joins TRBV5-4 to TRBJ2-3; 9 bases agree with TRBD2. This CDR3 contains 16 residues. Germline loops: CDR1 SGHNT, CDR2 YYREEE (reference sequence). Losses at the gene ends were 0 bases for V and 6 bases for J; bases not matched to a gene: 8.